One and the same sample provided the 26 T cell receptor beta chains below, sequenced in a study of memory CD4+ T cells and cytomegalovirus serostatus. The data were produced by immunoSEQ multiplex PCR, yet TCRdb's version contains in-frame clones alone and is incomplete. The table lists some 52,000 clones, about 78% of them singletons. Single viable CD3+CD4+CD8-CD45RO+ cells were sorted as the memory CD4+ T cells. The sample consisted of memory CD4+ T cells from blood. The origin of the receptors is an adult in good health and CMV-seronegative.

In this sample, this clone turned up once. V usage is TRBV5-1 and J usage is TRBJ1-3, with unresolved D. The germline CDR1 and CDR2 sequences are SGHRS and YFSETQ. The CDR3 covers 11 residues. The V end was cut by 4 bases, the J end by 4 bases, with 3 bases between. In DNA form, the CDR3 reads TGCGCCAGCAGCGGGGGAAACACCATATATTTT. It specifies CASSGGNTIYF.

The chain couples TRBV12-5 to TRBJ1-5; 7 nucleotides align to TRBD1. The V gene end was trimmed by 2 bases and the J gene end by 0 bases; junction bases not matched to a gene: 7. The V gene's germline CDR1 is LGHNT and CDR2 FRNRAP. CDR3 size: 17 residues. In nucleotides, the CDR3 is TGTGCTAGTGGTTTGATTCAGGGGGGATATAGCAATCAGCCCCAGCATTTT. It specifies CASGLIQGGYSNQPQHF.

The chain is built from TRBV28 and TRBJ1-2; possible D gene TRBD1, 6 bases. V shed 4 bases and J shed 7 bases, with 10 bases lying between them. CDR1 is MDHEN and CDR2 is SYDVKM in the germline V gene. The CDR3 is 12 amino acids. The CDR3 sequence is CASSSQGFGYTF. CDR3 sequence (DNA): TGTGCCAGCAGTTCGCAGGGGTTTGGCTACACCTTC.

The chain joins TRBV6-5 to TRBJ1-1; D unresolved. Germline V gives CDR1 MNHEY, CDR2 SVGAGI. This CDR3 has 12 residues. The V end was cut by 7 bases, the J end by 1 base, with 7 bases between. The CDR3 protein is CASTRSNTEAFF. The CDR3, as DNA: TGTGCCAGCACAAGGTCGAACACTGAAGCTTTCTTT.

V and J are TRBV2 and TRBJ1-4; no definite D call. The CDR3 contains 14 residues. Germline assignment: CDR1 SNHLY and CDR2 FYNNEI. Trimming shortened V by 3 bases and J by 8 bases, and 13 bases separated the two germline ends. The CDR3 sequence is CASSERGRNEKLFF. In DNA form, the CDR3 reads TGTGCCAGCAGTGAGCGGGGAAGAAACGAAAAACTGTTTTTT.

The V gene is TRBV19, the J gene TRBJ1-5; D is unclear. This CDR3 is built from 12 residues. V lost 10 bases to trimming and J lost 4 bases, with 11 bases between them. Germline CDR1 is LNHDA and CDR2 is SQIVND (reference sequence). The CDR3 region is CATQSWNQPQHF. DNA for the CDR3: TGTGCCACCCAGAGTTGGAATCAGCCCCAGCATTTT.

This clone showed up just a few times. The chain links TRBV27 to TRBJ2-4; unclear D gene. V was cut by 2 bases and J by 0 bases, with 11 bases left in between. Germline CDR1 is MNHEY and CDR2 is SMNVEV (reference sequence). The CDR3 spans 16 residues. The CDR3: CASSLGEDLAKNIQYF. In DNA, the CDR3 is TGTGCCAGCAGTTTAGGGGAAGATCTAGCCAAAAACATTCAGTACTTC.

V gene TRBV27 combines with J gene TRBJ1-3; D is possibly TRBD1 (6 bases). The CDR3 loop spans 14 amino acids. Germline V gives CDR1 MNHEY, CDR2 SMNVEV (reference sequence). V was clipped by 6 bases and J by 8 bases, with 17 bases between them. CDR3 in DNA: TGTGCCAGCAGCTTCGGTGCAGGGGAGGACACCATATATTTT. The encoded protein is CASSFGAGEDTIYF.

The CDR3 region has the DNA TGTGCCAGTAGACTCGACAGGACCCCTTACAATGAGCAGTTCTTC. Translated, it gives CASRLDRTPYNEQFF. The V and J genes are TRBV19 and TRBJ2-1, with a weak D call TRBD1 (6 bases). This CDR3 has 15 amino acids. Germline V lookup: CDR1 LNHDA, CDR2 SQIVND (reference sequence). V dropped 6 bases and J dropped 4 bases, with 16 bases sitting between them.

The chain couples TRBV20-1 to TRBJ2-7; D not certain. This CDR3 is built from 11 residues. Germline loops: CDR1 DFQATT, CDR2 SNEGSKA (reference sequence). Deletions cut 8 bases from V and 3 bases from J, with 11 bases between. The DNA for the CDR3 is TGCAGTTATAGGTCGGGCTACGAGCAGTACTTC. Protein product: CSYRSGYEQYF.

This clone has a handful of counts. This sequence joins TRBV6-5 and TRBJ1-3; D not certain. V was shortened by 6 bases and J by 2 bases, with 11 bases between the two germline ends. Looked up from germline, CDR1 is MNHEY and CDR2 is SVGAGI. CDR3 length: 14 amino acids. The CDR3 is CASSSPAPGNTIYF. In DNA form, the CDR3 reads TGTGCCAGCAGCTCTCCGGCGCCTGGAAACACCATATATTTT.

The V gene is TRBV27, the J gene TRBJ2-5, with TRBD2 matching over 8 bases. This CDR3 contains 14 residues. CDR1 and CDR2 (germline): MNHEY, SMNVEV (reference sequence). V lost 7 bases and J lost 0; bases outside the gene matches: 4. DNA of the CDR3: TGTGCCAGCATGGGCGGGGGGAACCAAGAGACCCAGTACTTC. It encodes CASMGGGNQETQYF.

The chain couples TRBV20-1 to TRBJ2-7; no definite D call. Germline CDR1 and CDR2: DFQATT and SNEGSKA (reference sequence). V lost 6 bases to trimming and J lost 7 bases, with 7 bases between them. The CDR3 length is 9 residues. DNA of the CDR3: TGCAGTGCGGGGTTGGAGCAGTACTTC. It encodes CSAGLEQYF.

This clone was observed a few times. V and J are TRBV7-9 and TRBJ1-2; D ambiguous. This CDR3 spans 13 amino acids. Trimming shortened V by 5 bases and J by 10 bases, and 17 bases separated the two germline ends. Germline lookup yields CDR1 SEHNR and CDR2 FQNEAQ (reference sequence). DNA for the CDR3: TGTGCCAGCAGCCCCGGGGAGTTCGGGGTCTACACCTTC. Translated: CASSPGEFGVYTF. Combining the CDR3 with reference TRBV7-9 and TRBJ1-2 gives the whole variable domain DTGVSQNPRHKITKRGQNVTFRCDPISEHNRLYWYRQTLGQGPEFLTYFQNEAQLEKSRLLSDRFSAERPKGSFSTLEIQRTEQGDSAMYLCASSPGEFGVYTFGSGTRLTVV.

CDR3 region: CASSSFLGPNTEAFF. Here the CDR3 DNA reads TGTGCCAGCAGCTCCTTTCTGGGGCCAAACACTGAAGCTTTCTTT. The chain couples TRBV5-6 to TRBJ1-1; D might be TRBD1 (5 bases). Trimming shortened V by 3 bases and J by 2 bases, and 14 bases separated the two germline ends. The CDR3 has 15 amino acids. Germline V CDR1 and CDR2: SGHDT, YYEEEE.

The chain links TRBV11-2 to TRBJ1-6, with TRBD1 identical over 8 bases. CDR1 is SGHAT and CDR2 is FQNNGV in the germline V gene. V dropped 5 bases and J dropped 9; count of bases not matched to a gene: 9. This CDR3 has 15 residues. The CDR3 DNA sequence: TGTGCCAGCAGCCAAACTGGGACAGGTGGTTCACCCCTCCACTTT. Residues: CASSQTGTGGSPLHF.

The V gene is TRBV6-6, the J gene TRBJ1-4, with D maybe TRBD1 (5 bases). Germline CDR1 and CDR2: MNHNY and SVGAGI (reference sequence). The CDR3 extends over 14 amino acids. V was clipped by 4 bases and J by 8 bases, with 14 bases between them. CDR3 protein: CASSSGTRREKLFF. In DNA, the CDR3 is TGTGCCAGCAGTTCCGGGACCCGCCGGGAAAAACTGTTTTTT.

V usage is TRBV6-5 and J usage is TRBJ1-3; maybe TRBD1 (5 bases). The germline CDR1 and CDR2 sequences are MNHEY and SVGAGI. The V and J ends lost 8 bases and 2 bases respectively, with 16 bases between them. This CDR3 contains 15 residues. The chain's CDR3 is CASGGTVRPGNTIYF. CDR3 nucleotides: TGTGCCAGCGGGGGGACGGTGCGGCCTGGAAACACCATATATTTT.

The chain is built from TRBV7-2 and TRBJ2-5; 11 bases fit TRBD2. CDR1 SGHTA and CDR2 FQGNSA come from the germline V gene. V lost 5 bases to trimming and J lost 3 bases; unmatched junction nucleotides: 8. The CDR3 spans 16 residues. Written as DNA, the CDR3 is TGTGCCAGCAGCCACCGACTAGCGGGATTTAAAGAGACCCAGTACTTC. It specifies CASSHRLAGFKETQYF.

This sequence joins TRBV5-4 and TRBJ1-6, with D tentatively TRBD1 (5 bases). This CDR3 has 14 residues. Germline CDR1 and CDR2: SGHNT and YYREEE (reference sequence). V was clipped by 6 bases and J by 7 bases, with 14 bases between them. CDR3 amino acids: CASTTKTDNSPLHF. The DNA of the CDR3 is TGTGCCAGCACCACGAAGACAGACAATTCACCCCTCCACTTT.

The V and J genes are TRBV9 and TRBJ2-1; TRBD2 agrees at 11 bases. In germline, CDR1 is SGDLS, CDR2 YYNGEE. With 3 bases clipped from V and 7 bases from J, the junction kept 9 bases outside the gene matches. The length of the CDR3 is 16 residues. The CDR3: CASSATASGGLNEQFF. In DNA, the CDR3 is TGTGCCAGCAGCGCCACCGCTAGCGGGGGGCTGAATGAGCAGTTCTTC.

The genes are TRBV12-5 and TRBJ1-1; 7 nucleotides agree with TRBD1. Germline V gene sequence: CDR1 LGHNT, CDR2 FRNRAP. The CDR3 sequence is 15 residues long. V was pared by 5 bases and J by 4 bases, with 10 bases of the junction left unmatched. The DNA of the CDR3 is TGTGCTAGTGGTCTCCCCTCCCCAGGGGGCACTGAAGCTTTCTTT. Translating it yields CASGLPSPGGTEAFF.

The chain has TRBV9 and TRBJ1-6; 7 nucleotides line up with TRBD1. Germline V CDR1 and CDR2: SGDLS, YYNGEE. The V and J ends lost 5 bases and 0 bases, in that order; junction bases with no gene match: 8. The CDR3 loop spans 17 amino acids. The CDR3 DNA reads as TGTGCCAGCAGTGTGCTGACAGGGAGCTCCTATAATTCACCCCTCCACTTT. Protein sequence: CASSVLTGSSYNSPLHF.

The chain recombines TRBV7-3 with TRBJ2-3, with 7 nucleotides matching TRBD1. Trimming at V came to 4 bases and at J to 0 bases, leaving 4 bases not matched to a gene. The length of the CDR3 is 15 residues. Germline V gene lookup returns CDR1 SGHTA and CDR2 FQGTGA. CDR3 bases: TGTGCCAGCAGCTCTAGGGGGCTTAGCACAGATACGCAGTATTTT. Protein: CASSSRGLSTDTQYF.

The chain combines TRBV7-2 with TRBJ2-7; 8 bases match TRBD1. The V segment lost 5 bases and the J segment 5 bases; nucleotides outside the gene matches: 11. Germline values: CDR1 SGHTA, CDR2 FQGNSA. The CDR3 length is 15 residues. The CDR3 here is CASSPGGQGPNEQYF. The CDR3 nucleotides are TGTGCCAGCAGCCCAGGGGGCCAGGGGCCCAACGAGCAGTACTTC.

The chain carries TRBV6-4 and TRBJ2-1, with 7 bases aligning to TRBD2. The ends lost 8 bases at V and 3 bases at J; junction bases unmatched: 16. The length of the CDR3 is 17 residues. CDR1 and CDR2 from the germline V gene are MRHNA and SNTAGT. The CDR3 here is CASRRSGIRGDYNEQFF. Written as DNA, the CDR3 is TGTGCCAGCCGACGTTCGGGGATCCGGGGGGACTACAATGAGCAGTTCTTC.